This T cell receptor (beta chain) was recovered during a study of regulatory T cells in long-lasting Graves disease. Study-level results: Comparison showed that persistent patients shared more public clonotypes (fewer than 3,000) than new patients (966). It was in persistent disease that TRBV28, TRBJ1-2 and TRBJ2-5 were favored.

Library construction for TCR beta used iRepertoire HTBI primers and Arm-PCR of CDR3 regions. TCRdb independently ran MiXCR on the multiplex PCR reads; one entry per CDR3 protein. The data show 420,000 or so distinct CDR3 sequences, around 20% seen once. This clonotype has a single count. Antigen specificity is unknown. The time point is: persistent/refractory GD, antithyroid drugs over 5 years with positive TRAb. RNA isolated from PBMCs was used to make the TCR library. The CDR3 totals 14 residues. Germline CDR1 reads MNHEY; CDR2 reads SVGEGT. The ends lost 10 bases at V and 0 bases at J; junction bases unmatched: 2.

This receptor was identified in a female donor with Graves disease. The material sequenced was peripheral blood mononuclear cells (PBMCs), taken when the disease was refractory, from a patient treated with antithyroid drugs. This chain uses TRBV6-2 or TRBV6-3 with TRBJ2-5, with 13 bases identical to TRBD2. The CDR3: CAIGLAGDQETQYF. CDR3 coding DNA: TGTGCCATAGGACTAGCGGGAGACCAAGAGACCCAGTACTTC.